The 29 T cell receptor beta chains below all came from one sample that was sequenced in a study of T cell repertoires in cytomegalovirus infection. TCRdb re-derived calls from the reads in MiXCR, one entry per CDR3 protein. The sample includes around 100,000 distinct CDR3 sequences, around 45% of them seen just once. Antigen specificity for these receptors is unknown. This sample comprised CD8+ T cells from cultured PBMCs, obtained from culture after CMV antigen stimulation. The receptor source for this set is a human donor in good health (CMV status not recorded). Some clones in this sample may be carry-over from other donors' samples.

The table lists this clonotype with many counts. The V call is TRBV5-1, the J call TRBJ1-2; TRBD1 agrees at 9 bases. V lost 0 bases to trimming and J lost 4 bases; unmatched junction nucleotides: 13. The germline CDR1 and CDR2 sequences are SGHRS and YFSETQ. The CDR3 covers 18 residues. The CDR3 is CASSLETGQGGRRYGYTF. The CDR3 nucleotides read TGCGCCAGCAGCTTGGAAACGGGACAGGGAGGACGTCGCTATGGCTACACCTTC.

The CDR3 bases are TGTGCCAGCTCACCACTGGGGGTCAGTGAAGCTTTCTTT. This translates into CASSPLGVSEAFF. The chain links TRBV18 to TRBJ1-1; TRBD1 might be the D (5 bases). This CDR3 has 13 residues. CDR1 is KGHSH and CDR2 is LQKENI in the germline V gene. Trimming removed 1 base from V and 7 bases from J, with 10 bases in between.

The chain uses TRBV29-1 and TRBJ2-1; 15 bases match TRBD2. Trimming removed 5 bases from V and 9 bases from J; junction bases left unmatched: 8. Per the germline V gene, CDR1 is SQVTM and CDR2 is ANQGSEA. The CDR3 totals 15 residues. CDR3 DNA sequence: TGCAGCGTTTACTTCGGACTAGCGGGGGGGCCTGAGCAGTTCTTC. This sequence encodes CSVYFGLAGGPEQFF.

The rearrangement links TRBV15 to TRBJ1-6; 9 bases are a match to TRBD1. CDR1 is LNHNV and CDR2 is YYDKDF in the germline V gene (reference sequence). This CDR3 has 20 residues. V was clipped by 0 bases and J by 9 bases; unmatched bases: 18. The CDR3 spells CATSRDKGGQGFSRISPLHF. DNA for the CDR3: TGTGCCACCAGCAGAGATAAAGGGGGACAGGGCTTTTCGCGGATTTCACCCCTCCACTTT.

V gene TRBV4-3 combines with J gene TRBJ2-7; tentative D call: TRBD2 (5 bases). In germline, CDR1 is LGHNA, CDR2 YSLEER. Trimming shortened V by 3 bases and J by 0 bases, and 15 bases separated the two germline ends. The CDR3 has 16 residues. The CDR3 bases are TGCGCCAGCAGCCAGGCTCCGGGATCGTACTCCTACGAGCAGTACTTC. Its translation: CASSQAPGSYSYEQYF.

The rearrangement links TRBV7-6 to TRBJ2-2, with 10 bases identical to TRBD2. The V gene's germline CDR1 is SGHVS and CDR2 FNYEAQ. The CDR3 spans 16 residues. J was trimmed by 6 bases and V by 1 base; bases with no gene match: 5. The CDR3 reads CASSLGPSGGSGELFF. CDR3 nucleotide sequence: TGTGCCAGCAGCTTAGGTCCTAGCGGGGGATCCGGGGAGCTGTTTTTT. The full variable domain, completed using reference TRBV7-6 and TRBJ2-2, is GAGVSQSPRYKVTKRGQDVALRCDPISGHVSLYWYRQALGQGPEFLTYFNYEAQQDKSGLPNDRFSAERPEGSISTLTIQRTEQRDSAMYRCASSLGPSGGSGELFFGEGSRLTVL.

For the CDR3, the DNA is TGCGCCAGCAGCTTGGCACTAGCGGGGGGCCCTTACAATGAGCAGTTCTTC. Amino acids: CASSLALAGGPYNEQFF. The rearrangement joins TRBV5-1 to TRBJ2-1; 12 nucleotides agree with TRBD2. Germline-derived CDR1 and CDR2 are SGHRS and YFSETQ. The CDR3 sequence is 17 residues long. The trim removed 0 bases at V and 4 bases at J, leaving 5 bases unmatched.

Sample share makes this clonotype medium-sized. J is TRBJ2-1 and V is TRBV7-8, with D possibly being TRBD1 (6 bases). V was shortened by 7 bases and J by 8 bases, with 18 bases between the two germline ends. Germline loops: CDR1 SGHVS, CDR2 FQNEAQ. The CDR3 extends over 14 amino acids. CDR3 in amino acids: CASTPTGLADEQFF. CDR3 nucleotides: TGTGCCAGCACCCCCACAGGGTTGGCAGATGAGCAGTTCTTC. Combining the CDR3 with reference TRBV7-8 and TRBJ2-1 gives the whole variable domain GAGVSQSPRYKVAKRGQDVALRCDPISGHVSLFWYQQALGQGPEFLTYFQNEAQLDKSGLPSDRFFAERPEGSVSTLKIQRTQQEDSAVYLCASTPTGLADEQFFGPGTRLTVL.

This clonotype was observed a handful of times. The V call is TRBV27, the J call TRBJ1-5; D is unresolved. V was shortened by 9 bases and J by 1 base, with 13 bases between the two germline ends. This CDR3 has 14 residues. Germline loops: CDR1 MNHEY, CDR2 SMNVEV (reference sequence). The CDR3 sequence: CASSNGGSNQPQHF. The CDR3 region has the DNA TGTGCCAGTTCCAATGGTGGAAGCAATCAGCCCCAGCATTTT.

The chain employs TRBV7-9 and TRBJ2-3; 14 bases line up with TRBD2. CDR3 length: 17 residues. J lost 2 bases, V lost 5 bases, and 6 bases had no gene match. Looked up from germline, CDR1 is SEHNR and CDR2 is FQNEAQ (reference sequence). The DNA for the CDR3 is TGTGCCAGCAGCCCGGGACTAGCGGGGGTTCTCACAGATACGCAGTATTTT. Protein: CASSPGLAGVLTDTQYF.

The sample holds a few counts of this clonotype. This sequence joins TRBV12-3 or TRBV12-4 and TRBJ2-5; D is possibly TRBD2 (7 bases). The V and J ends lost 4 bases and 5 bases respectively, with 11 bases between them. The CDR3 sequence is 13 residues long. For the CDR3, the DNA is TGTGCCAGCAGTTGGGGGGGCCGGGAGACCCAGTACTTC. Residues: CASSWGGRETQYF.

The CDR3 sequence: CASSPALGNQPQHF. The CDR3 bases are TGTGCCAGCAGCCCGGCATTGGGCAATCAGCCCCAGCATTTT. The J gene is TRBJ1-5, the V gene TRBV5-6; D is unclear. Germline CDR1 is SGHDT and CDR2 is YYEEEE. This CDR3 has 14 residues. Between the trimmed V and J ends, which lost 4 bases and 2 bases, there was a span of 10 bases.

A few counts support this clonotype. This sequence joins TRBV6-1 and TRBJ2-7; no clear D. V gave up 2 bases and J gave up 4 bases, with 15 bases separating them. The CDR3 covers 15 residues. Looked up from germline, CDR1 is MNHNS and CDR2 is SASEGT. The CDR3: CASSEISGIAYEQYF. CDR3 nucleotides: TGTGCCAGCAGTGAAATATCAGGTATTGCTTACGAGCAGTACTTC.

This clonotype was observed a few times. The J gene is TRBJ2-7, the V gene TRBV7-4; 9 bases match TRBD2. The CDR3 is made up of 12 amino acids. The germline gives CDR1 SGHVT, CDR2 SQSDAQ. V trimming: 8 bases; J trimming: 2 bases; junction bases outside the gene matches: 1. As DNA, the CDR3 is TGTGCCAGCGGCGGGGGGGCCTACGAGCAGTACTTC. Translating gives CASGGGAYEQYF.

The chain combines TRBV28 with TRBJ2-7; D is unclear. Germline CDR1 MDHEN, CDR2 SYDVKM. The CDR3 spans 16 residues. Trimming pared 8 bases from V and 1 base from J, leaving 21 bases between. CDR3 sequence (DNA): TGTGCCAGCGGAACCTTAACCCCCCCAGATTCCTACGAGCAGTACTTC. Amino acids: CASGTLTPPDSYEQYF.

The chain joins TRBV27 to TRBJ2-1; the D gene is possibly TRBD2 (7 bases). Per germline, CDR1 MNHEY and CDR2 SMNVEV (reference sequence). V was clipped by 7 bases and J by 0 bases, with 13 bases between them. This CDR3 spans 15 amino acids. CDR3 amino acids: CASIAGGPSYNEQFF. The CDR3 DNA follows: TGTGCCAGCATCGCCGGGGGGCCCTCCTACAATGAGCAGTTCTTC.

The rearrangement joins TRBV7-4 to TRBJ1-4; D gene uncertain. The CDR3 has 13 amino acids. Germline loops: CDR1 SGHVT, CDR2 SQSDAQ. With 1 base removed from V and 8 bases from J, the gap between germline ends came to 8 bases. In DNA, the CDR3 is TGTGCCAGCAGCTTAGAGGGAGACGAAAAACTGTTTTTT. Amino acids: CASSLEGDEKLFF.

The chain links TRBV10-3 to TRBJ2-7; D possibly corresponds to TRBD1 (5 bases). The CDR3 is 12 amino acids. V was cut by 6 bases and J by 2 bases, with 8 bases left in between. Germline V lookup: CDR1 ENHRY, CDR2 SYGVKD. The CDR3 DNA is TGTGCCATCAGCGGACACCCCTACGAGCAGTACTTC. The encoded protein is CAISGHPYEQYF.

The count of this clonotype is one. The gene calls are TRBV20-1 and TRBJ2-1; 9 bases are a match to TRBD2. The germline V gene encodes CDR1 DFQATT and CDR2 SNEGSKA (reference sequence). The CDR3 is 13 residues long. J lost 11 bases, V lost 0 bases, and 5 bases had no gene match. DNA of the CDR3: TGCAGTGCTAGAGAGCCTAGCGGGGTTCAGCAGTTCTTC. This encodes CSAREPSGVQQFF.

The V gene is TRBV7-6, the J gene TRBJ2-7; 8 bases are shared with TRBD1. The length of the CDR3 is 16 residues. Germline V gives CDR1 SGHVS, CDR2 FNYEAQ. Losses at the gene ends were 5 bases for V and 0 bases for J; bases not matched to a gene: 9. The CDR3 nucleotides are TGTGCCAGCAGCCCCGGACAGGGTGGATCCTCCTACGAGCAGTACTTC. This gives the protein CASSPGQGGSSYEQYF.

This chain uses TRBV4-2 with TRBJ2-3, with 10 nucleotides matching TRBD2. The germline V gene has CDR1 LGHNA and CDR2 YNFKEQ. Trimming removed 0 bases from V and 2 bases from J; junction bases left unmatched: 8. This CDR3 has 18 residues. The CDR3 spells CASSQDGLLAGATDTQYF. The CDR3, as DNA: TGTGCCAGCAGCCAAGATGGGCTTCTAGCGGGAGCCACAGATACGCAGTATTTT.

This clonotype was recorded at least ten times. The V gene is TRBV12-3 or TRBV12-4, the J gene TRBJ2-3, with D possibly being TRBD1 (6 bases). There are 15 residues in the CDR3. V was pared by 7 bases and J by 2 bases, with 16 bases between. The CDR3 spells CASTPRGQNTDTQYF. The CDR3 bases are TGTGCCAGCACTCCAAGGGGACAAAACACAGATACGCAGTATTTT.

The chain joins TRBV7-6 to TRBJ1-2; possibly TRBD1 for D (6 bases). V lost 1 base and J 3 bases, leaving 9 bases between the germline ends. Germline-derived CDR1 and CDR2 are SGHVS and FNYEAQ. The CDR3 consists of 14 residues. The CDR3 DNA reads as TGTGCCAGCAGCTTAGTCGCAGGGGACTATGGCTACACCTTC. Encoded protein: CASSLVAGDYGYTF.

The chain couples TRBV5-1 to TRBJ1-1; D gene unclear. The V gene's germline CDR1 is SGHRS and CDR2 YFSETQ. Trimming stripped 0 bases from V and 0 bases from J, with 12 bases between. The CDR3 totals 16 residues. CDR3: CASSLGLDGVNTEAFF. DNA of the CDR3: TGCGCCAGCAGCTTGGGGCTGGATGGGGTGAACACTGAAGCTTTCTTT.

J is TRBJ1-3 and V is TRBV9; 7 bases are shared with TRBD1. The V and J ends lost 3 bases and 4 bases, in that order; junction bases with no gene match: 4. The CDR3 sequence is 14 residues long. The germline CDR1 and CDR2 sequences are SGDLS and YYNGEE. In nucleotides, the CDR3 is TGTGCCAGCAGCGATACGACAGGGGGAAACACCATATATTTT. Protein sequence: CASSDTTGGNTIYF. Using reference TRBV9 and TRBJ1-3 for the parts outside the CDR3, the full variable domain is DSGVTQTPKHLITATGQRVTLRCSPRSGDLSVYWYQQSLDQGLQFLIQYYNGEERAKGNILERFSAQQFPDLHSELNLSSLELGDSALYFCASSDTTGGNTIYFGEGSWLTVV.

The genes are TRBV19 and TRBJ1-6; D is perhaps TRBD1 (5 bases). The length of the CDR3 is 13 residues. V gave up 10 bases and J gave up 9 bases, with 16 bases separating them. Germline loops: CDR1 LNHDA, CDR2 SQIVND (reference sequence). The CDR3 protein is CATSGTRGSPLHF. CDR3 coding DNA: TGTGCCACCTCCGGGACCCGGGGTTCACCCCTCCACTTT.

This rearrangement joins TRBV19 to TRBJ1-1, with no clear D. The V and J ends lost 8 bases and 1 base respectively, with 11 bases between them. Germline loops: CDR1 LNHDA, CDR2 SQIVND (reference sequence). The CDR3 extends over 13 amino acids. CDR3 DNA sequence: TGTGCCAGTGGGGTCTGGGCGAACACTGAAGCTTTCTTT. This sequence encodes CASGVWANTEAFF.

The V and J genes are TRBV2 and TRBJ1-2, with D unclear. Between the trimmed V and J ends, which lost 3 bases and 3 bases, there was a span of 8 bases. Germline V lookup: CDR1 SNHLY, CDR2 FYNNEI. The CDR3 length is 13 residues. The CDR3 reads CASSESLDYGYTF. Written as DNA, the CDR3 is TGTGCCAGCAGTGAGAGTCTGGACTATGGCTACACCTTC. Full variable domain (outside the CDR3, taken from reference TRBV2 and TRBJ1-2): EPEVTQTPSHQVTQMGQEVILRCVPISNHLYFYWYRQILGQKVEFLVSFYNNEISEKSEIFDDQFSVERPDGSNFTLKIRSTKLEDSAMYFCASSESLDYGYTFGSGTRLTVV.

This clonotype was seen more than once but under ten times. This chain connects TRBV11-2 to TRBJ2-2; TRBD1 aligns across 9 bases. Looked up from germline, CDR1 is SGHAT and CDR2 is FQNNGV. The CDR3 length is 15 residues. V dropped 5 bases and J dropped 6; count of bases not matched to a gene: 7. CDR3 residues: CASSRTGQGSGELFF. The CDR3 region has the DNA TGTGCCAGCAGCCGAACGGGACAGGGATCCGGGGAGCTGTTTTTT.